This T cell receptor (beta chain) originates from a study of PD-1 blockade in classical Hodgkin lymphoma. At the level of the study: Administration of nivolumab to patients was at 3 mg/kg intravenously every 2 weeks.

The CDR3 consists of 15 residues. The germline CDR1 and CDR2 sequences are WNHNN and SYGVQD (reference sequence). Unmatched junction bases numbered 10, after V lost 6 bases and J lost 2 bases. On this clone: Its antigen is still unknown.

Study results and caveats: Exclusion covered patients beginning nivolumab under 1 year post-ASCT. A significant rise in TCR diversity was seen by C4D1 for CD4+ cells but not for CD8+ cells. Baseline diversity in complete responders resembled that of newly diagnosed patients.

Sequencing used immunoSEQ multiplex PCR; TCRdb keeps in-frame clones, though not all of them. The data show about 22,000 clones, roughly 72% seen once. In every patient, relapse followed autologous stem cell transplantation, while exposure to brentuximab vedotin differed. The sample here was peripheral blood mononuclear cells (PBMCs), taken at baseline. The sequence came from a human donor with classical Hodgkin lymphoma. The rearrangement links TRBV10-1 to TRBJ2-7, with TRBD2 matching 7 bases. In nucleotides, the CDR3 is TGCGCCAGCAGACAAGAGGCTAGCGGCCCCTACGAGCAGTACTTC. Its protein product is CASRQEASGPYEQYF.